The present TCR beta chain was sequenced within a study of blood T cell repertoires in COVID-19. Turning to the study itself: Samples came from the United States, Italy and Spain, spanning acute and convalescent COVID-19. Sources were T cells, B-cell-depleted T cells, or PBMCs; the material itself was cDNA or gDNA.

This CDR3 comprises 14 residues. The junction had 8 bases not matched to a gene; V was cut back by 5 bases and J by 10 bases. CDR1 and CDR2 (germline): MDHEN, SYDVKM. As handled by the study authors: Reference gene primers were amplified, and this amplification served to estimate nucleated cell counts. Assay: immunoSEQ multiplex PCR; the TCRdb copy retains only in-frame clones and omits some. That table supplies the V and J calls and clone size; D and trimming were determined from the DNA. The profile shows around 140,000 clones, about 89% of them singletons. This chain uses TRBV28 with TRBJ1-6; 7 bases are shared with TRBD1. This clonotype originated in a man older than 75 with acute or convalescent COVID-19. The sequenced material came from peripheral blood. Written as DNA, the CDR3 is TGTGCCAGCAGTACCCCGGACAGGTACTCACCCCTCCACTTT. This translates into CASSTPDRYSPLHF.